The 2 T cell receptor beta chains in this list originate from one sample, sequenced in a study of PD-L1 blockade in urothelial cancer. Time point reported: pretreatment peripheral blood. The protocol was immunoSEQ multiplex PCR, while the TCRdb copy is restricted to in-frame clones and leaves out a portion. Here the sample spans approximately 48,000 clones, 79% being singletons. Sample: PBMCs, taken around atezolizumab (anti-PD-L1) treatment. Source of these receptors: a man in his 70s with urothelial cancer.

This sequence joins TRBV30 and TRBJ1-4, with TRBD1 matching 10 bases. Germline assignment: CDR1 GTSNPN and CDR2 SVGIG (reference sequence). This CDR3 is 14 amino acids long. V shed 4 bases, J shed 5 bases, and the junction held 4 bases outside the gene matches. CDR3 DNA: TGTGCCTGGAACAGGGACAGGGGAAATGAAAAACTGTTTTTT. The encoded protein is CAWNRDRGNEKLFF.

DNA of the CDR3: TGTGCCAGCAGCGAGTGGTGGGGGGAGGGCGGCACCGGGGAGCTGTTTTTT. As protein: CASSEWWGEGGTGELFF. The chain has TRBV28 and TRBJ2-2; TRBD2 matches at 7 bases. This CDR3 has 17 residues. The V segment lost 6 bases and the J segment 4 bases; nucleotides outside the gene matches: 14. The germline V gene encodes CDR1 MDHEN and CDR2 SYDVKM.